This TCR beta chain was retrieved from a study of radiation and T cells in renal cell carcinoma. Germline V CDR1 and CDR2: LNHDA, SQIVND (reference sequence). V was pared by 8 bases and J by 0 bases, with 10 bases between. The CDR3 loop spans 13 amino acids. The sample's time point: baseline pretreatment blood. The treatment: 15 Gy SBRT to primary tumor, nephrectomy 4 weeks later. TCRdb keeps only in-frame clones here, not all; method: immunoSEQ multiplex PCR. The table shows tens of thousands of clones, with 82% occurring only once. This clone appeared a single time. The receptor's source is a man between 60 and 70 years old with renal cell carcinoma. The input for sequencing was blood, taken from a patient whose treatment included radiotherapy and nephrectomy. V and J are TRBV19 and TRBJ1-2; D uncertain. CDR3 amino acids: CASQELANYGYTF. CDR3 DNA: TGTGCCAGTCAGGAACTAGCTAACTATGGCTACACCTTC.